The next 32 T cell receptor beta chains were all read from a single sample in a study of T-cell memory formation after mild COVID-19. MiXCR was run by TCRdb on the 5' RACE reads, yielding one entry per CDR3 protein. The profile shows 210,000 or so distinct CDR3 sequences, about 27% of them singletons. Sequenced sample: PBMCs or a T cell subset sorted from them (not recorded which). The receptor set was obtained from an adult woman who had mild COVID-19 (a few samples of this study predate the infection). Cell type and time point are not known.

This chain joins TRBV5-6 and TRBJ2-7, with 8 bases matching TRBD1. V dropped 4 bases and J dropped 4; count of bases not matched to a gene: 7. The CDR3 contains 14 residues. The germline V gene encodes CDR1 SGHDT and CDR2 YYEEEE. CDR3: CASSEGTGFYEQYF. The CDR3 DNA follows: TGTGCCAGCAGCGAGGGGACAGGATTTTACGAGCAGTACTTC.

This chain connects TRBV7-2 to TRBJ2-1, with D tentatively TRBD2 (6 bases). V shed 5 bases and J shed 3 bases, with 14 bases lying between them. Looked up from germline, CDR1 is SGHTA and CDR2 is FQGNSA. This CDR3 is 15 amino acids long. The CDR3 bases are TGTGCCAGCAGCCTCTCCGAGACTAGCTACAATGAGCAGTTCTTC. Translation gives CASSLSETSYNEQFF.

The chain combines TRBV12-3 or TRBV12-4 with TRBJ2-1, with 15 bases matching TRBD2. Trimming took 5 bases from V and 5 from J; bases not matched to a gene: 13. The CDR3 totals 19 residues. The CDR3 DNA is TGTGCCAGCAGTAGGACGTTGGGACTAGCGGGGGGACGACACAATGAGCAGTTCTTC. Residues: CASSRTLGLAGGRHNEQFF.

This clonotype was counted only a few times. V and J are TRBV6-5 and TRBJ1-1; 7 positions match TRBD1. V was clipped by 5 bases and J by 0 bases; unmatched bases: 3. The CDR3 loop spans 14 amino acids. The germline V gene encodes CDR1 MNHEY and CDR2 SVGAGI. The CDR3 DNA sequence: TGTGCCAGCAGTACGACAGGGTTGAACACTGAAGCTTTCTTT. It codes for CASSTTGLNTEAFF.

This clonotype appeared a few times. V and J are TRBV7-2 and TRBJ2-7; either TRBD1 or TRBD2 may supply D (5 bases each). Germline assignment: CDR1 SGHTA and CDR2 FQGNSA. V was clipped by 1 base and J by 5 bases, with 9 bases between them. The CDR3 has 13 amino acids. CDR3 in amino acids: CASSLDRRNEQYF. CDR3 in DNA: TGTGCCAGCAGCTTAGACAGGAGGAACGAGCAGTACTTC.

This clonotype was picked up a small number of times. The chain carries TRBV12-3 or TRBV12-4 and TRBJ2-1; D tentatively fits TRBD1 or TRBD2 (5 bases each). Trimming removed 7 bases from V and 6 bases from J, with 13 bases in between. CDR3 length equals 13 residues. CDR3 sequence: CASNPTEGNEQFF. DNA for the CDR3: TGTGCCAGCAACCCGACAGAGGGCAATGAGCAGTTCTTC.

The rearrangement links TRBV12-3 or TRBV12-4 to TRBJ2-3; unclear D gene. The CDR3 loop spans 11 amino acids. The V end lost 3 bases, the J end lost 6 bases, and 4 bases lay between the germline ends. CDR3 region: CASSFMDTQYF. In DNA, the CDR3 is TGTGCCAGCAGTTTTATGGATACGCAGTATTTT.

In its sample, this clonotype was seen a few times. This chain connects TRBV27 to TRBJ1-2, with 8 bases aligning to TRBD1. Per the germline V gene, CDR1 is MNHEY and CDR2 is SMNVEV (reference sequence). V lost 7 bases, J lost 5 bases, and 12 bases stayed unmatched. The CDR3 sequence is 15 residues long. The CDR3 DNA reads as TGTGCCAGCAAAACCGGGACAGGCGACCGATATGGCTACACCTTC. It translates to CASKTGTGDRYGYTF.

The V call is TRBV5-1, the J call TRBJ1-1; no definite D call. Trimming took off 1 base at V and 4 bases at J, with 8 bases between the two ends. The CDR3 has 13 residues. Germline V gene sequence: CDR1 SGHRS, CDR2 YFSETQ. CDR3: CASSLLSVTEAFF. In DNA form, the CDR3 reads TGCGCCAGCAGCTTGTTATCAGTCACTGAAGCTTTCTTT.

CDR3 DNA: TGCGCCAGCAGCACCGGGACAGGCGATCCCGACACTGAAGCTTTCTTT. The encoded protein is CASSTGTGDPDTEAFF. The V call is TRBV5-1, the J call TRBJ1-1; 8 bases map to TRBD1. CDR1 SGHRS and CDR2 YFSETQ come from the germline V gene. The CDR3 runs 16 residues. V dropped 4 bases and J dropped 3; count of bases not matched to a gene: 11. Full variable domain (missing parts from reference TRBV5-1 and TRBJ1-1): KAGVTQTPRYLIKTRGQQVTLSCSPISGHRSVSWYQQTPGQGLQFLFEYFSETQRNKGNFPGRFSGRQFSNSRSEMNVSTLELGDSALYLCASSTGTGDPDTEAFFGQGTRLTVV.

The CDR3 protein is CAWSVLNTGELFF. CDR3 nucleotides: TGTGCCTGGAGTGTCTTGAACACCGGGGAGCTGTTTTTT. The gene calls are TRBV30 and TRBJ2-2; unclear D gene. V was cut by 0 bases and J by 1 base, with 3 bases left in between. The germline V gene encodes CDR1 GTSNPN and CDR2 SVGIG (reference sequence). CDR3 size: 13 residues.

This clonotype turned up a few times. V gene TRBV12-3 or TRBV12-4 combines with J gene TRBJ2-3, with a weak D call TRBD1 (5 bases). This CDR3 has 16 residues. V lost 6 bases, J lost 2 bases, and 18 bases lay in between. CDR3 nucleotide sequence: TGTGCCAGCAGCCGCCCCAGGGCAGCATCCACAGATACGCAGTATTTT. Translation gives CASSRPRAASTDTQYF.

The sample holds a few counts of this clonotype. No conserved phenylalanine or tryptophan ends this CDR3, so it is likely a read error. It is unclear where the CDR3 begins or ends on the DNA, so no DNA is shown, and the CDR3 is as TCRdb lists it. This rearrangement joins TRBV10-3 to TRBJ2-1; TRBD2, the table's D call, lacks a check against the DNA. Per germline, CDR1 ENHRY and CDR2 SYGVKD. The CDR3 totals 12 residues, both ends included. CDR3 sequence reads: CAISESWTSGEI.

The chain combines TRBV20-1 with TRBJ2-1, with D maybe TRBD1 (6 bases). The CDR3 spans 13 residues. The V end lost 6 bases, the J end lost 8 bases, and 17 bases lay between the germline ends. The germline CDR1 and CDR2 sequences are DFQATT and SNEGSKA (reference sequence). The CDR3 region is CSAPPLRGDEQFF. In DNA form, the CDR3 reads TGCAGTGCCCCCCCACTCAGGGGAGATGAGCAGTTCTTC.

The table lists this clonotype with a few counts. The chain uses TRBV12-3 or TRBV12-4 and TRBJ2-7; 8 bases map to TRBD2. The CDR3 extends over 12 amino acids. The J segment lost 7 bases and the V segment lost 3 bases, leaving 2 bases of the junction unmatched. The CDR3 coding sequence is TGTGCCAGCAGTTTCTCGGGGGGGGAGCAGTACTTC. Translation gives CASSFSGGEQYF.

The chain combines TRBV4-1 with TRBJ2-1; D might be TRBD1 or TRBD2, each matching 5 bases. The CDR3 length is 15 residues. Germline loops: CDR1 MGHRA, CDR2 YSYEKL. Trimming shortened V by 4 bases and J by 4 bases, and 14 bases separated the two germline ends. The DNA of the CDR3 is TGCGCCAGCAGCCCACCGCAGGGCGGGTACAATGAGCAGTTCTTC. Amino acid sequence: CASSPPQGGYNEQFF.

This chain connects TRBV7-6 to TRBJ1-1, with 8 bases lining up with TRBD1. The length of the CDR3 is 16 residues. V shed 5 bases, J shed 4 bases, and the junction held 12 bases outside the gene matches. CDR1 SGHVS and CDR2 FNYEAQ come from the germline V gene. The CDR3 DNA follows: TGTGCCAGCAGCCAACAATCAGGGGGCTCTGGCACTGAAGCTTTCTTT. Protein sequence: CASSQQSGGSGTEAFF.

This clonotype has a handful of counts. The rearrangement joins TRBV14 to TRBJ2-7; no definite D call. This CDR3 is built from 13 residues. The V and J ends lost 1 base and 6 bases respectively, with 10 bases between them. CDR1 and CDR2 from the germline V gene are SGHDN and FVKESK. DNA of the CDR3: TGTGCCAGCAGCCAAGGGGCGAGAGTCGAGCAGTACTTC. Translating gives CASSQGARVEQYF.

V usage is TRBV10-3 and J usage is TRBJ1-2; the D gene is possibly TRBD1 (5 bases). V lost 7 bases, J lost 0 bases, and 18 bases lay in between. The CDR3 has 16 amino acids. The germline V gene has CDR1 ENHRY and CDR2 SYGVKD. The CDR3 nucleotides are TGTGCCATCATGGGGACCGACGGCATTTCTAACTATGGCTACACCTTC. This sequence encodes CAIMGTDGISNYGYTF.

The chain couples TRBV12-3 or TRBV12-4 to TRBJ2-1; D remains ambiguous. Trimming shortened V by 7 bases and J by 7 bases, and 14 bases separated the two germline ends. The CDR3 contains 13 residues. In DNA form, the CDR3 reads TGTGCCAGCATCCGGCCCACGTCGAATGAGCAGTTCTTC. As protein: CASIRPTSNEQFF.

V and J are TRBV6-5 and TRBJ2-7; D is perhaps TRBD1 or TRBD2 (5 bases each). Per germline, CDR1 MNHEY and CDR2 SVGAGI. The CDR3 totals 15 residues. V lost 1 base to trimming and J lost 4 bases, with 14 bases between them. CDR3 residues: CASSYWAHGGYEQYF. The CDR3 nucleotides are TGTGCCAGCAGTTACTGGGCTCATGGGGGTTACGAGCAGTACTTC.

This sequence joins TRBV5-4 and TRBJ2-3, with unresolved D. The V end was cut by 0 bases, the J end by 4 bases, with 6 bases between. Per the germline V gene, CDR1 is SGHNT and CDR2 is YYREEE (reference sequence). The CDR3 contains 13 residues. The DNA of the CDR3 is TGTGCCAGCAGCTTGGAGATCGCAGATACGCAGTATTTT. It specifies CASSLEIADTQYF. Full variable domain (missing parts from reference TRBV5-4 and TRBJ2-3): ETGVTQSPTHLIKTRGQQVTLRCSSQSGHNTVSWYQQALGQGPQFIFQYYREEENGRGNFPPRFSGLQFPNYSSELNVNALELDDSALYLCASSLEIADTQYFGPGTRLTVL.

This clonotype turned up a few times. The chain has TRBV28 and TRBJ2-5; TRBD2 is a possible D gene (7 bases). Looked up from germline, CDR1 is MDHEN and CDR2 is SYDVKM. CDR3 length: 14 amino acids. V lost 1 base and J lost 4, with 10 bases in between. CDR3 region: CASSLFRGGETQYF. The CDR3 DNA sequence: TGTGCCAGCAGTTTATTTAGGGGGGGAGAGACCCAGTACTTC.

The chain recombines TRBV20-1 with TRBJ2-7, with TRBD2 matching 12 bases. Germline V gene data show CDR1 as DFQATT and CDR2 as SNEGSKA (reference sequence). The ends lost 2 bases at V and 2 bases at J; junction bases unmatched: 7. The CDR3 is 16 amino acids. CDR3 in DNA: TGCAGTGCTAGACCCTTACTAGCGGGGGGTCCCTACGAGCAGTACTTC. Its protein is CSARPLLAGGPYEQYF.

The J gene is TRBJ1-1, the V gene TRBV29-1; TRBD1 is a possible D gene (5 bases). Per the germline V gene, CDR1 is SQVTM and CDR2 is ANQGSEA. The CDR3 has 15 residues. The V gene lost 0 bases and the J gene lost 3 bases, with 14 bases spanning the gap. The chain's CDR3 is CSVEEVKGLYTEAFF. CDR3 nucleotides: TGCAGCGTTGAAGAAGTAAAGGGGTTGTACACTGAAGCTTTCTTT.

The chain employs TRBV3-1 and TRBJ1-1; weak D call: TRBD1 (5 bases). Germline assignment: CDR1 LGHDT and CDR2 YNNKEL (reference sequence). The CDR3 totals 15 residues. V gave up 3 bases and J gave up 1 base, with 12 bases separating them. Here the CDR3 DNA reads TGTGCCAGCAGCCACCTGGCAGGGAGGAACACTGAAGCTTTCTTT. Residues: CASSHLAGRNTEAFF. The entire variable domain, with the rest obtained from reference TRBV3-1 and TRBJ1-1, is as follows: DTAVSQTPKYLVTQMGNDKSIKCEQNLGHDTMYWYKQDSKKFLKIMFSYNNKELIINETVPNRFSPKSPDKAHLNLHINSLELGDSAVYFCASSHLAGRNTEAFFGQGTRLTVV.

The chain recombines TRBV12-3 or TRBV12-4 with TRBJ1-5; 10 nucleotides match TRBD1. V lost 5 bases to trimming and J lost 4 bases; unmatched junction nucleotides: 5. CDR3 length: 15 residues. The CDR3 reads CASSPGQGRNQPQHF. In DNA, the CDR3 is TGTGCCAGCAGTCCGGGACAGGGGAGAAATCAGCCCCAGCATTTT.

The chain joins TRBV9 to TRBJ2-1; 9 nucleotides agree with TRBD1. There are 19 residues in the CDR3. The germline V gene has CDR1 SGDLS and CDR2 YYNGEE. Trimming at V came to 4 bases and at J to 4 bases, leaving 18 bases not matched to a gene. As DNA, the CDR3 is TGTGCCAGCAGCAATCGGACAGGGGCAAGCGGGGTGCGGTACAATGAGCAGTTCTTC. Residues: CASSNRTGASGVRYNEQFF.

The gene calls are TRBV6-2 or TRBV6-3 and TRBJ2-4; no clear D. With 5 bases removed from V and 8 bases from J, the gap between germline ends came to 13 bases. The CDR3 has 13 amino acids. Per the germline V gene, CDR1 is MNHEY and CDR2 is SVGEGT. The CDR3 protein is CASSILTEDIQYF. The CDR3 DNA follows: TGTGCCAGCAGTATACTAACAGAGGACATTCAGTACTTC.

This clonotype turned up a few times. Here the CDR3 DNA reads TGCGCCAGCAGCCAATCCCCCCGGGCAGGTCCCTCCTACAATGAGCAGTTCTTC. Residues: CASSQSPRAGPSYNEQFF. This chain joins TRBV4-1 and TRBJ2-1; D remains ambiguous. With 2 bases removed from V and 0 bases from J, the gap between germline ends came to 17 bases. Germline V CDR1 and CDR2: MGHRA, YSYEKL. The CDR3 runs to 18 residues.

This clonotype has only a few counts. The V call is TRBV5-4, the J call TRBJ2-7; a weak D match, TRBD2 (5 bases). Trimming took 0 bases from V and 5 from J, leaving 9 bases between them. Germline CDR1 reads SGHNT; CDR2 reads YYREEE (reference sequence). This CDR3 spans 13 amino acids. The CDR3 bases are TGTGCCAGCAGCTTGGAGATCGGGGACGAGCAGTACTTC. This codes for CASSLEIGDEQYF.

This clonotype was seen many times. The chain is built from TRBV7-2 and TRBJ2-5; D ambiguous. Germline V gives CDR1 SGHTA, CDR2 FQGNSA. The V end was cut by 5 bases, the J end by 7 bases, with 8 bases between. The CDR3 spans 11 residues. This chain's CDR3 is CASSPGWTQYF. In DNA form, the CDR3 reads TGTGCCAGCAGCCCCGGGTGGACCCAGTACTTC.